Presented here are 19 T cell receptor beta chains from one specimen sequenced in a study of blood T cells in healthy people across ages. PCR was performed a second time for about 7 to 12 cycles using a sample-barcoded 5' primer and a J-beta primer mix. TCRdb fed the 5' RACE reads into MiXCR, producing one record per CDR3 protein. The sample has about 750,000 distinct CDR3 sequences; about 53% are singletons. Sequenced material: blood. These receptors were collected from a man of 80 years or more in good health.

This clonotype was detected only a few times. The V gene is TRBV25-1, the J gene TRBJ1-2, with 7 nucleotides matching TRBD1. Looked up from germline, CDR1 is MGHDK and CDR2 is SYGVNS. This CDR3 is 15 amino acids long. V was clipped by 1 base and J by 4 bases; unmatched bases: 6. Here the CDR3 reads CASSELGAGGYGYTF. CDR3 nucleotides: TGTGCCAGCAGTGAATTGGGGGCAGGGGGCTATGGCTACACCTTC.

This clonotype was observed a few times. This sequence joins TRBV11-2 and TRBJ2-7, with 8 bases lining up with TRBD2. This CDR3 has 16 amino acids. With 1 base clipped from V and 3 bases from J, the junction kept 8 bases outside the gene matches. CDR1 SGHAT and CDR2 FQNNGV come from the germline V gene. In DNA, the CDR3 is TGTGCCAGCAGCTTAGGGGGCGGGGGGACTGTCTACGAGCAGTACTTC. Translating gives CASSLGGGGTVYEQYF.

This clonotype occurred once. V gene TRBV6-6 combines with J gene TRBJ2-1, with 8 positions matching TRBD2. The trim removed 5 bases at V and 5 bases at J, leaving 11 bases unmatched. This CDR3 region has 16 residues. CDR1 MNHNY and CDR2 SVGAGI come from the germline V gene (reference sequence). CDR3 bases: TGTGCCAGCAGTCGGGACGGCCTACTAGCGGACAATGAGCAGTTCTTC. This translates into CASSRDGLLADNEQFF.

This clonotype was recorded a few times. The chain recombines TRBV7-9 with TRBJ2-6, with TRBD1 as a possible D gene (5 bases). This CDR3 comprises 18 residues. Per the germline V gene, CDR1 is SEHNR and CDR2 is FQNEAQ (reference sequence). Trimming left V 4 bases short and J 0 bases short, with 16 bases between. The CDR3 nucleotides read TGTGCCAGCAGCTCAACCACAGGCCTCACCTCTGGGGCCAACGTCCTGACTTTC. Its protein product is CASSSTTGLTSGANVLTF.

This clonotype came up a few times. The chain links TRBV12-3 or TRBV12-4 to TRBJ2-4; 9 nucleotides match TRBD1. The CDR3 is 17 amino acids. V lost 7 bases, J lost 3 bases, and 13 bases stayed unmatched. The CDR3 here is CASKLSGTGQVKNIQYF. The CDR3 bases are TGTGCCAGCAAACTTTCCGGGACAGGGCAGGTCAAAAACATTCAGTACTTC.

The chain recombines TRBV7-2 with TRBJ2-3; 7 bases align to TRBD1. The length of the CDR3 is 16 residues. With V trimmed by 5 bases and J by 0 bases, 8 bases remained unmatched. CDR1 is SGHTA, CDR2 FQGNSA, per germline. In DNA, the CDR3 is TGTGCCAGCAGCCTCAGGGGGAGATCTAGCACAGATACGCAGTATTTT. Translated, it gives CASSLRGRSSTDTQYF.

The chain carries TRBV11-3 and TRBJ2-6, with D unclear. Germline-derived CDR1 and CDR2 are SGHNT and YENEEA. V was shortened by 1 base and J by 0 bases, with 10 bases between the two germline ends. The CDR3 is 17 residues long. The CDR3 protein is CASSLGGGTSGANVLTF. The CDR3, as DNA: TGTGCCAGCAGCTTAGGAGGCGGTACCTCTGGGGCCAACGTCCTGACTTTC.

This clonotype appeared a single time. The V gene is TRBV11-2, the J gene TRBJ2-7; 7 bases map to TRBD2. Germline-derived CDR1 and CDR2 are SGHAT and FQNNGV. With V trimmed by 4 bases and J by 1 base, 13 bases remained unmatched. CDR3 length equals 17 residues. The CDR3, as DNA: TGTGCCAGCAGCTCCCTTCGGATTTCGGGAGGATCCTACGAGCAGTACTTC. This codes for CASSSLRISGGSYEQYF.

On this clonotype: One end of the junction fails to match germline, which may point to a read error. The chain is built from TRBV28 and TRBJ1-5, with D tentatively TRBD1 (6 bases). This CDR3 has 17 amino acids. Germline V gives CDR1 MDHEN, CDR2 SYDVKM. The CDR3 loop reads CASRRVYRDRGNQPQHF. Written as DNA, the CDR3 is TGTGCCAGCAGGAGGGTTTACAGGGATAGGGGCAATCAGCCTCAGCATTTT.

This clonotype showed up just a few times. CDR3 DNA: TGTGCCAGCAGCCGGGGGCGGGACCTTTACGAGCAGTACTTC. Its translation is CASSRGRDLYEQYF. The chain employs TRBV4-2 and TRBJ2-4; tentatively, D is TRBD1 or TRBD2 (6 bases each). The tail of the sequence fits TRBJ2-7 better, so the J call may be wrong. Germline CDR1 LGHNA, CDR2 YNFKEQ. There are 14 residues in the CDR3.

The V call is TRBV4-2, the J call TRBJ2-1; D may be TRBD1 or TRBD2 (6 bases each). Germline V gives CDR1 LGHNA, CDR2 YNFKEQ. The CDR3 covers 14 residues. V was cut by 11 bases and J by 10 bases, with 24 bases left in between. The CDR3 DNA sequence: TGTGCCCTCCCAGGGGCTAGCGAGACCCACGAGCAGTTCTTC. It specifies CALPGASETHEQFF.

The chain uses TRBV10-1 and TRBJ2-5; TRBD2 matches 10 bases. The CDR3 runs 16 residues. Germline CDR1 is WNHNN and CDR2 is SYGVQD (reference sequence). Germline trimming cut 0 bases from V and 4 bases from J; bases unmatched to any gene: 5. The CDR3 nucleotides read TGCGCCAGCAGTGAGTCCCTAGCGGGAGTTCCAGAGACCCAGTACTTC. Translating it yields CASSESLAGVPETQYF.

The V gene is TRBV2, the J gene TRBJ1-1, with 8 bases fitting TRBD1. J was trimmed by 1 base and V by 6 bases; bases with no gene match: 10. This CDR3 contains 16 residues. Germline lookup yields CDR1 SNHLY and CDR2 FYNNEI. The CDR3 loop reads CASSDPGTGKNTEAFF. The CDR3 DNA is TGTGCCAGCAGCGACCCCGGGACAGGAAAGAACACTGAAGCTTTCTTT.

The chain uses TRBV18 and TRBJ1-1; D gene uncertain. This CDR3 contains 16 residues. The V gene lost 3 bases and the J gene lost 8 bases, with 22 bases spanning the gap. Germline CDR1 is KGHSH and CDR2 is LQKENI. CDR3 protein: CASSPLPVSPPREAFF. The DNA for the CDR3 is TGTGCCAGCTCACCCCTCCCTGTGAGTCCACCCCGGGAAGCTTTCTTT.

This clonotype turned up a few times. This sequence joins TRBV12-3 or TRBV12-4 and TRBJ2-1, with 7 nucleotides matching TRBD2. The CDR3 has 15 amino acids. V was pared by 2 bases and J by 2 bases, with 3 bases of the junction left unmatched. In nucleotides, the CDR3 is TGTGCCAGCAGTTTAACTAGCGAAACCTACAATGAGCAGTTCTTC. As protein: CASSLTSETYNEQFF.

The genes are TRBV29-1 and TRBJ2-4, with D possibly matching TRBD1 (5 bases). The J call may be in error: the DNA end matches TRBJ2-7 better. Germline V gene sequence: CDR1 SQVTM, CDR2 ANQGSEA. This CDR3 comprises 12 residues. CDR3 in amino acids: CSVSDTIYEQYF. CDR3 DNA: TGCAGCGTCTCGGACACCATCTACGAGCAGTACTTC.

This chain links TRBV5-1 with TRBJ2-1, with 8 bases that match TRBD1. J gave up 10 bases and V 3 bases, and 9 bases lay outside the gene matches. The length of the CDR3 is 14 residues. Germline V lookup: CDR1 SGHRS, CDR2 YFSETQ. The CDR3 bases are TGCGCCAGCAGCTGGGGACAGGCACCCAACGAGCAGTTCTTC. Its translation is CASSWGQAPNEQFF.

The chain employs TRBV7-2 and TRBJ2-5; D ambiguous. The ends were cut back, 4 bases at V and 5 bases at J, with 11 bases in the middle. Germline assignment: CDR1 SGHTA and CDR2 FQGNSA. The CDR3 sequence is 13 residues long. CDR3 bases: TGTGCCAGCAGCTCGTCCCCGCCGGAGACCCAGTACTTC. Translated: CASSSSPPETQYF.

This clonotype showed up just once. A much larger clone is a single base away; this may be a read error. The V and J genes are TRBV20-1 and TRBJ2-7, with D unresolved. The J call may be mistaken, given a closer DNA end match to TRBJ2-5. The length of the CDR3 is 12 residues. Germline CDR1 reads DFQATT; CDR2 reads SNEGSKA (reference sequence). The CDR3 spells CSARSGQATQYF. The CDR3, as DNA: TGCAGTGCTCGATCTGGCCAAGCGACCCAGTACTTC.